This TCR beta chain was found in a study of cytomegalovirus exposure and HLA in healthy donors listed by TCRdb under 2017. A note on the overall study: According to an earlier analysis of a few hundred of the donors, about 179 million T cells yielded over 100 million unique TCR beta sequences and approximately 280 Gb of sequence data. An early release covering approximately 600 HLA-typed donors comprised 250 to 350 gigabases of sequencing data and roughly 86 million unique TCR sequences. The genetic ancestry cluster associated with self-reported Caucasian donors included 81% of the roughly 400 genotyped donors. The study was designed to test whether signatures of past pathogen exposure could be identified by cataloging public T cell receptors. The study profiled the T cell repertoires of hundreds of subjects by immunosequencing and related them to cytomegalovirus serostatus. Besides the first cohort of around 670 subjects, a separate validation cohort made up of roughly 120 different subjects was used. High-throughput TCR immunosequencing, statistical association of individual TCRs with disease status, and machine learning were combined to predict cytomegalovirus infection status. A later analysis re-analyzed previously published TCR beta repertoires from 500 to 700 donors and added high-resolution HLA genotyping to study TCR occurrence patterns. The later analysis used no new phenotypic data to find candidate immune exposures, relying instead on TCR beta sequences and their occurrence across donors. In an earlier analysis of 500 to 650 of the donors, high-throughput TCR beta sequencing was used to judge whether each TCR beta V gene segment behaved as functional or pseudogenic. Alongside the repertoire data, information on donor age, sex, ethnicity and CMV serostatus was compiled. Genome-wide SNP genotypes for about 65% of the roughly 700 donors were used in a later genetic analysis, which treated that subset as a discovery cohort. All discovery cohort repertoires had been generated using a single sequencing platform. HLA typing covered class I and class II loci at four-digit resolution. The number of typed donors differed by locus: roughly 629-640 for A, B, C, DRB1 and DQB1; roughly 510 for DQA1; around 610 for DPA1; and approximately 450 for DPB1. Several DR-DQ haplotypes were treated as single units for association and clustering because of strong linkage in the cohort. Among about 360 genotyped donors of the cohort, an average of around 240,000 unique TCR beta nucleotide sequences were sequenced per donor, 15% to 20% of them non-productive.

About this clone itself: What this receptor recognizes is not known. Within one base of it there is no much larger clone, and no base qualities were kept.

Library prep was done by the immunoSEQ multiplex PCR assay. For the multiplex PCR, a mixture combining 60 forward primers for TCR Vbeta segments and 13 reverse primers for TCR Jbeta segments was used. The CDR3 region of rearranged TCR beta genes was amplified from genomic DNA with a multiplex PCR assay. Amplified TCR beta libraries were sequenced as 87-base-pair reads on the Illumina HiSeq System. In the authors' own workflow: Across the 666 repertoires, a later analysis counted tens of millions of unique TCR beta chains, around 10 million of which were shared by at least two donors. To remove PCR and sequencing errors, raw reads were error-corrected and collapsed into unique sequences using a nearest-neighbor algorithm that merged closely related sequences. CDR3 sequences were aligned to IMGT reference sequences to assign V, D and J gene segments. For a sequence to be retained, at least a six-nucleotide match to both a V gene segment and a J gene segment was required. Rearrangements were called productive when the CDR3 lacked stop codons and stayed in frame with V and J; all others were non-productive. Following IMGT convention, CDR3 was defined as the stretch from the second conserved V-encoded cysteine to the conserved J-encoded phenylalanine. Sequences without an unambiguous match to a single V gene segment were excluded from the earlier analysis of 450 to 650 of the donors. An earlier analysis of over 450 of the donors classified V segments as functional when productive rearrangements were above 56.7% and as segregating when the standard deviation between donors was above 5%. A statistical classification framework was developed to diagnose cytomegalovirus status using the catalog of TCR beta chain sequences. A later analysis assigned V and J genes by comparing TCR nucleotide sequences with IMGT/GENE-DB human TR gene sequences. Using the TCRdist pipeline, a later analysis assigned CDR3 sequences along with most-parsimonious VDJ recombination scenarios. In a later analysis, each TCR beta chain was defined by its CDR3 amino acid sequence together with its V-gene family, and reads without a unique V-gene family were excluded. To address suspected cross-contamination and a sequencing artifact, a later analysis removed 592 highly shared, low-generation-probability nucleotide sequences. A later analysis calculated a clonal expansion index for each public chain from normalized within-repertoire ranks of inferred template counts. A later analysis computed generation probabilities with a VDJ recombination model fitted to out-of-frame rearrangements, and checked the results against IGoR. A later analysis scored TCR-TCR, TCR-HLA and TCR-CMV co-occurrence with hypergeometric tests, applying a repertoire-size bias correction to TCR pairs. A later analysis estimated false discovery rates by permuting HLA or CMV assignments 20 times. In a later analysis, co-occurring TCRs were grouped using DBSCAN, with TCRdist sequence similarity added in when clustering inside HLA-allele-positive subsets. Repertoires with fewer than 30,000 or more than 120,000 public chains were left out of co-occurrence clustering, as were a handful of repertoires with anomalous nucleotide sharing. Imported from immuneACCESS, the table was reduced by TCRdb to in-frame sequences with V and J called. These copies leave out some clones; in studies compared against another copy, an unresolved V gene accounts for under half, and the cause of the remainder is not known. The DNA gave D and trimming, while V, J and clone size come from that table. The sample data list approximately 200,000 clones, and 83% of these were observed just once. The ten largest clones add up to 1.2% to 1.5% of the sample.

The cohort was made up of 500 to 800 healthy bone marrow donors. All cohort members were sampled while nominally healthy, although unrecorded immune exposures were likely present. The donor was CMV seronegative and was included in the group of around 320 seronegative cohort members. A peripheral blood sample was provided by each donor, and peripheral blood mononuclear cells were used for TCR beta sequencing. The Qiagen DNeasy Blood Extraction Kit was used to extract genomic DNA from the blood cell samples. The study at large found these results: Across donors, most TCR sequences were observed very rarely, whereas some public TCRs were present in many individuals. The classifier was reported to diagnose cytomegalovirus status with high specificity and sensitivity in both the original cohort and the validation cohort. Several of the top co-occurrence clusters appeared to be linked to parvovirus B19, influenza, CMV and Epstein-Barr virus, according to a later analysis. A few of the identified cytomegalovirus-associated TCR beta chains were confirmed in vitro to be specific for cytomegalovirus antigens. In a later analysis, TCR association rates were found to vary across HLA loci, with the most associated TCRs seen for DRB1 alleles and the fewest for HLA-C alleles. A total of 150 or so TCR beta chains were listed by the study as associated with cytomegalovirus. Compared with equally common non-associated chains, HLA-associated TCR beta chains in a later analysis were more clonally expanded and had lower generation probabilities. The cohort was sequenced for TCR beta chains only, and without alpha or paired-chain data the features that could be detected were limited. The 87-base-pair reads could not distinguish some IMGT-functional V segments, including TRBV6-2 and TRBV6-3, so those segments were excluded. Most CMV-associated TCR beta chains appeared to be HLA-restricted in a later analysis, and the HLA associations seemed to be driven largely by CMV exposure. Roughly uniform sequencing depth across donors was assumed in presence/absence analyses, although this assumption may not hold. Strong co-occurrence of HLA alleles, especially DR and DQ, made assigning TCR associations to individual alleles difficult. A later analysis associated roughly 17,000 TCR beta sequences with specific HLA alleles at a false discovery rate of 0.05. HLA typing was unavailable for some donors at each locus, so association tests used only the typed subset. A group of highly shared sequence variants was considered likely to be a technical artifact of the sequencing pipeline. A further reported finding was that TCR beta sequences accurately predicted the HLA-A and HLA-B alleles for most subjects in the first cohort. The earlier analysis of some 540 of the donors excluded about 16 rarely observed V segments, including chromosome 9 orphons, because counts were too low. A later genetic analysis reported fewer N-insertions in productive TCRs among donors in an Asian-associated ancestry cluster than the approximately 700-donor mean. According to the authors, the approach could potentially be generalized to other disease states and immunological phenotypes. V-gene and J-gene trimming of TCR beta chains was associated with a missense DCLRE1C variant in a later genetic analysis, and the association was replicated in an independent cohort. In an earlier analysis of under 600 of the donors, most TCR beta V segments were observed in productive rearrangements about 90% or about 30% of the time, broadly matching IMGT annotations. For the cohort, immune exposure information was limited to CMV serostatus. Correlated functional status among segregating V segments might be attributable to linkage disequilibrium, but an unknown experimental factor could not be ruled out.

The CDR3 spans 15 residues, from the cysteine through the phenylalanine. Here the CDR3 DNA is all that survives: 45 bases in frame from base 1. Ends trimmed: V by 8 bases, J by 6 bases; bases unmatched to a gene: 11. Reading the germline V gene (reference sequence) gives CDR1 MNHNY and CDR2 SVGAGI. The sample was PBMCs. The rearranged segments are TRBV6-6 and TRBJ2-2; a stretch of 8 junction bases matches TRBD2. This receptor was identified in a girl aged 10 to 17 in good health and CMV-seronegative. The CDR3 protein sequence reads: CASGAGGIGAGELFF. The sequenced DNA: TGTGCCAGCGGCGCGGGAGGAATAGGGGCCGGGGAGCTGTTTTTT.